This T cell receptor beta chain was sequenced in a study of T cell responses to AZD1222 COVID-19 vaccine. Study results and caveats: Increases in Spike-specific TCR breadth and depth were seen after two AZD1222 doses.

Data came from immunoSEQ multiplex PCR; TCRdb stores just in-frame clones and leaves some out. The sample lists about 110,000 clones; 88% were seen once. The CDR3 is made up of 15 amino acids. CDR1 and CDR2 from the germline V gene are LGHNA and YSLEER. V was trimmed by 3 bases and J by 3 bases, leaving 14 bases between them. A note on this clone: Its antigen is undetermined.

This rearrangement joins TRBV4-3 to TRBJ1-2; D might be TRBD1 (5 bases). This clonotype was sampled from an adult in good health. The specimen comprised peripheral blood, sampled on day 0 of MenACWY control vaccination. The CDR3 is CASSHLEWGYYGYTF. CDR3 DNA sequence: TGCGCCAGCAGCCACCTCGAGTGGGGGTACTATGGCTACACCTTC.